The present TCR beta chain was sequenced within a study of blood T cell repertoires in COVID-19 (dated by TCRdb to the early 2020s). As for the study more broadly: Samples from collaborators originated in the United States, Italy and Spain and spanned both the acute and convalescent phases of COVID-19. The dataset comprised deeply sampled blood TCRbeta repertoires from subjects exposed to, actively infected with, or recovered from COVID-19. The repertoires were released in a freely available public database intended as a resource for research on the immune response to SARS-CoV-2. The sample metadata nearly always contained a de-identified subject ID, COVID-19 status, age in years and sex. Samples were obtained from the ongoing ImmuneRACE study (first 160 participants) and from approximately 1,200 subjects provided by 6 global collaborators. Where available, HLA class I and class II types were obtained from metadata supplied by the sample provider rather than from assay-based typing. The material from the prospective study consisted of cDNA or gDNA derived from T cells, B-cell-depleted T cells, or PBMCs.

Details on this clone: Its antigen remains undetermined. One base away there is no much larger clone; base qualities are not given. Other DNA sequences within the sample encode an identical CDR3.

Per the germline V gene, SGHAT is the CDR1 and FQNNGV is the CDR2. V lost 5 bases and J lost 0 bases; the stretch between them is 2 bases long. Reading from cysteine to phenylalanine, the CDR3 counts 12 amino acids. Here the CDR3 DNA is all that survives: 36 bases in frame from base 1. TCRbeta CDR3 regions were amplified from genomic DNA by means of the immunoSEQ Assay, a bias-controlled multiplex PCR. As for the original processing: The number of nucleated cells in each sample was estimated by amplification of reference gene primers within the assay. Sequence reads were collapsed and filtered to measure the absolute abundance of every unique TCRbeta CDR3 rearrangement. For each sample, productive Simpson clonality was calculated as the square root of Simpson's diversity index across productive rearrangements. Drawn from immuneACCESS, this table holds only the in-frame rearrangements with V and J called that TCRdb kept. Clones are partly lost; checked studies trace under half to an unresolved V gene and leave the rest unexplained. V and J calls and clone size are as listed in that table; D and trimming were resolved from the DNA. The sample yields more than 450,000 clones; roughly 87% were counted once. The ten largest clones add up to under 0.85% of the sample.

What the study reported, not specific to this receptor: The amount of clinical and demographic metadata varied by source and participant and was provided uncurated.

In the prospective study, participants were about 18 to 95 years old, resided in about two dozen geographic areas of the United States, and were enrolled through a virtual design. In the prospective study, cohorts were assigned on the basis of participant-reported clinical history obtained from a screening survey and a study questionnaire. For ImmuneRACE Cohort 3, a participant was defined as recovered based on two consecutive negative NP/OP PCR tests, clearance by a healthcare professional, or resolution of symptoms. In the prospective study, whole blood, serum and a nasopharyngeal or oropharyngeal swab were collected from each participant by mobile phlebotomists. Over a 2-month period, participants in the prospective study had the option of providing additional blood draws and questionnaires. Before DNA extraction, prospective study blood samples were shipped either frozen or at room temperature.

This sequence uses TRBV11-2 and TRBJ1-3, with the D gene too uncertain to name. Sequences were obtained from PBMCs or T cells enriched from blood (not recorded which). This TCR was recovered from a woman aged 18-29 years who had recovered from COVID-19. At the DNA level, the sequence is TGTGCCAGCAGCCTCTCTGGAAACACCATATATTTT. Its protein product is CASSLSGNTIYF.